These T cell receptor beta chains were read from a single sample in a study of shared clonotypes between healthy human individuals. Generated by immunoSEQ multiplex PCR, the TCRdb table keeps only in-frame clones and is missing some. The sample has about 2 million clones, about 95% seen once; the top ten hold more than 0.1%. Sequencing was performed on naive CD4+ T cells sorted from blood. Receptor source: a man aged 18 to 29 in good health. CDR3s include the opening cysteine and the closing phenylalanine or tryptophan. The D gene is left open where the match is weak. Not every row has a clone size; where given, it reads once, few, many or a size class.

clone size	CDR3 length	V gene	J gene	D gene	CDR3 DNA	CDR3 protein
NA	17	TRBV10-3	TRBJ2-7	NA	TGTGCCATCAGTGAGTCGCTAGGGGTGCCTATCTTGGACGAGCAGTACTTC	CAISESLGVPILDEQYF
NA	13	TRBV7-2	TRBJ2-2	NA	TGTGCCAGCAGCGCGACAGTTAGCGGGGAGCTGTTTTTT	CASSATVSGELFF
NA	15	TRBV5-1	TRBJ2-5	NA	TGCGCCAGCAGCTCTAATGCGGGACAGCAAGAGACCCAGTACTTC	CASSSNAGQQETQYF
NA	15	TRBV2	TRBJ2-4	TRBD1	TGTGCCAGCAGTGAAGGGAGGACAGGGGTTAACATTCAGTACTTC	CASSEGRTGVNIQYF
NA	11	TRBV30	TRBJ2-7	NA	TGTGCCTGGAGTCTCACCTACGAGCAGTACTTC	CAWSLTYEQYF
NA	10	TRBV6-1	TRBJ2-7	NA	TGTGCCAGCAACACTTACGAGCAGTACTTC	CASNTYEQYF
NA	15	TRBV7-9	TRBJ1-1	NA	TGTGCCAGCAGCTCGACTGAGCCTCTGAACACTGAAGCTTTCTTT	CASSSTEPLNTEAFF
NA	13	TRBV5-1	TRBJ2-1	NA	TGCGCCAGCCGCCAGGGACCAAACAATGAGCAGTTCTTC	CASRQGPNNEQFF
NA	16	TRBV5-4	TRBJ1-6	TRBD1	TGTGCCAGCAGCTTCGGGACAGGGGGCGAGAGGTCACCCCTCCACTTT	CASSFGTGGERSPLHF
once	17	TRBV30	TRBJ2-1	TRBD1	TGTGCCTGGAGTGCGCTGACGATGACAGGGGGCAGGAATGAGCAGTTCTTC	CAWSALTMTGGRNEQFF
NA	12	TRBV10-3	TRBJ1-6	NA	TGTGCCATCAGTGATGGGAGCGCACCCCTCCACTTT	CAISDGSAPLHF
NA	14	TRBV19	TRBJ1-2	NA	TGTGCCAGTAGTATTGGGCAGGGAAACTATGGCTACACCTTC	CASSIGQGNYGYTF
NA	13	TRBV7-2	TRBJ1-2	NA	TGTGCCAGCAGCTTACAGGCTCCCACTGGCTACACCTTC	CASSLQAPTGYTF
once	13	TRBV7-2	TRBJ1-1	NA	TGTGCCAGCAGCTTAGCACAAAACACTGAAGCTTTCTTT	CASSLAQNTEAFF